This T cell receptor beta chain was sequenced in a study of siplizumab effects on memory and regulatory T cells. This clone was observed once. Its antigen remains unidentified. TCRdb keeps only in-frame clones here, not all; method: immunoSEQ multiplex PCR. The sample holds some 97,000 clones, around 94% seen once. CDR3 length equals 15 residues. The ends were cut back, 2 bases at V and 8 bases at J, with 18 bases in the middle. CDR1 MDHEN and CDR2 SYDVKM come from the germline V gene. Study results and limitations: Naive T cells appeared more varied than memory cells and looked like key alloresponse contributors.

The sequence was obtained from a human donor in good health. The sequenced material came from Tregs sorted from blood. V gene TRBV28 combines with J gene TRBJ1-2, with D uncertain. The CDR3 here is CASSLNTRGRGGYTF. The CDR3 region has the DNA TGTGCCAGCAGTTTAAACACCCGCGGGCGGGGAGGCTACACCTTC.